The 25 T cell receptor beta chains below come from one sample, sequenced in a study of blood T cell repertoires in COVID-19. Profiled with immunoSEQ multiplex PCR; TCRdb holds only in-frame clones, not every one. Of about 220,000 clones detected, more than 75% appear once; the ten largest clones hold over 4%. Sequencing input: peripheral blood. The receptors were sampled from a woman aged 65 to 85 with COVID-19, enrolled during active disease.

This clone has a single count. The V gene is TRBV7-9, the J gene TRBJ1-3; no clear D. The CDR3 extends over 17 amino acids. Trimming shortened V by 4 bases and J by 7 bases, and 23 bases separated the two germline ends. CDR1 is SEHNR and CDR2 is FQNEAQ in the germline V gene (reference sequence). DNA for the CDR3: TGTGCCAGCAGCTCAGACCAGATCGGAAAGAAGAGGAACACCATATATTTT. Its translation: CASSSDQIGKKRNTIYF.

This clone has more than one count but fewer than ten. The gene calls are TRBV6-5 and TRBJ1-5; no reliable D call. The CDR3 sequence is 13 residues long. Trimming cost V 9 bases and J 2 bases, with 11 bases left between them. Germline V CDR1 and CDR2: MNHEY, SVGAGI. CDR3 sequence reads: CASSQEGNQPQHF. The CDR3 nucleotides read TGTGCCAGTTCCCAGGAGGGCAATCAGCCCCAGCATTTT.

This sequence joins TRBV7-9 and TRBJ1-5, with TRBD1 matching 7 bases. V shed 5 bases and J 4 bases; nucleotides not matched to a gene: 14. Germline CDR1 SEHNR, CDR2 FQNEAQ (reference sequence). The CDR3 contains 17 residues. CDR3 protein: CASSTDRDFVRNQPQHF. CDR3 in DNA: TGTGCCAGCAGCACAGACAGGGACTTTGTGAGGAATCAGCCCCAGCATTTT. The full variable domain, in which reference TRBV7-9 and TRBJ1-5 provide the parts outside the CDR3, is DTGVSQNPRHKITKRGQNVTFRCDPISEHNRLYWYRQTLGQGPEFLTYFQNEAQLEKSRLLSDRFSAERPKGSFSTLEIQRTEQGDSAMYLCASSTDRDFVRNQPQHFGDGTRLSIL.

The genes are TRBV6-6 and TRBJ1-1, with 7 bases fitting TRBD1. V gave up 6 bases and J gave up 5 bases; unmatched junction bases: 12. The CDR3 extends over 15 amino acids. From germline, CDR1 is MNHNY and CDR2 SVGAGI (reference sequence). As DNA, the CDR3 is TGTGCCAGCAGCCAGCGCGAGACAGGGCGAACTGAAGCTTTCTTT. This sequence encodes CASSQRETGRTEAFF.

CDR3 region: CASRLDRVGPGANVLTF. DNA of the CDR3: TGTGCCAGTAGGTTAGACAGGGTGGGACCAGGGGCCAACGTCCTGACTTTC. V is TRBV19 and J is TRBJ2-6, with 7 nucleotides matching TRBD1. The CDR3 length is 17 residues. CDR1 is LNHDA, CDR2 SQIVND, per germline (reference sequence). V lost 6 bases and J lost 4; bases outside the gene matches: 12.

The CDR3 region has the DNA TGTGCCAGCAGCCCCGCCACGGGTTCCAGGCTGTTTTTT. This sequence encodes CASSPATGSRLFF. V and J are TRBV11-3 and TRBJ2-2; the D is unclear. CDR1 and CDR2 from the germline V gene are SGHNT and YENEEA. V lost 5 bases, J lost 13 bases, and 17 bases lay in between. The CDR3 loop spans 13 amino acids. Filled out from reference TRBV11-3 and TRBJ2-2, the complete variable domain reads EAGVVQSPRYKIIEKKQPVAFWCNPISGHNTLYWYLQNLGQGPELLIRYENEEAVDDSQLPKDRFSAERLKGVDSTLKIQPAELGDSAVYLCASSPATGSRLFFGEGSRLTVL.

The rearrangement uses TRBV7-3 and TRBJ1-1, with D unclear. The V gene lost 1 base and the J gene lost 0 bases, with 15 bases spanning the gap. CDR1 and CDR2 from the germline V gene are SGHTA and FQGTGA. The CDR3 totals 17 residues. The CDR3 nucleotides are TGTGCCAGCAGCTTAAGAGGTTCCCGAACGGTGAACACTGAAGCTTTCTTT. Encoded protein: CASSLRGSRTVNTEAFF.

The CDR3: CASGGSGQSRGYTF. CDR3 in DNA: TGTGCCAGTGGGGGATCTGGACAGTCTCGAGGCTACACCTTC. V gene TRBV7-2 combines with J gene TRBJ1-2; weak D call: TRBD1 (6 bases). The germline V gene encodes CDR1 SGHTA and CDR2 FQGNSA. V lost 9 bases, J lost 8 bases, and 22 bases lay in between. There are 14 residues in the CDR3.

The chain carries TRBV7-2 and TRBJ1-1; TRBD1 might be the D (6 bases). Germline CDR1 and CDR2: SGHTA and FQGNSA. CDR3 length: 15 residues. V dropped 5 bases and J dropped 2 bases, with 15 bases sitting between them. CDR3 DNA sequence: TGTGCCAGCAGCACGTACGGACAGATCAACACTGAAGCTTTCTTT. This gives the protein CASSTYGQINTEAFF.

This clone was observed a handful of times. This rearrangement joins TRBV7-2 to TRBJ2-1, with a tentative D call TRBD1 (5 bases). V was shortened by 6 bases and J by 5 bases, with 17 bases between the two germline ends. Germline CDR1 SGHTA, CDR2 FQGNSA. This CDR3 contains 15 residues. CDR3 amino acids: CASSAQASFDNEQFF. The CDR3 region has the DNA TGTGCCAGCAGTGCACAGGCTTCCTTTGACAATGAGCAGTTCTTC.

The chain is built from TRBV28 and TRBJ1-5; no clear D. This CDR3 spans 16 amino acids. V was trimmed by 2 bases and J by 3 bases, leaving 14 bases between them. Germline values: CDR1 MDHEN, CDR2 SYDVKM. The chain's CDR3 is CASSLGLGRFNQPQHF. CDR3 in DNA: TGTGCCAGCAGTTTAGGGTTGGGCCGGTTCAATCAGCCCCAGCATTTT. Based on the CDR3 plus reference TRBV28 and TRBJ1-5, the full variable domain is DVKVTQSSRYLVKRTGEKVFLECVQDMDHENMFWYRQDPGLGLRLIYFSYDVKMKEKGDIPEGYSVSREKKERFSLILESASTNQTSMYLCASSLGLGRFNQPQHFGDGTRLSIL.

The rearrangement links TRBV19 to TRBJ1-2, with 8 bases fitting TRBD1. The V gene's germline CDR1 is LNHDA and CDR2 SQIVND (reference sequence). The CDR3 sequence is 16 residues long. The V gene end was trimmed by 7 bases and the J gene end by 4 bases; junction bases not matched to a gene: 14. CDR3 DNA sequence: TGTGCCAGTAACCCGGGACAGGCCCCACCGGGCTATGGCTACACCTTC. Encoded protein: CASNPGQAPPGYGYTF.

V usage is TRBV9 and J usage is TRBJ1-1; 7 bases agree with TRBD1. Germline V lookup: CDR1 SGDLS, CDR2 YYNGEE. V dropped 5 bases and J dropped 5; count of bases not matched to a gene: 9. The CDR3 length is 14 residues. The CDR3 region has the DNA TGTGCCAGCAGAAGAGGGACAGATTATACTGAAGCTTTCTTT. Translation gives CASRRGTDYTEAFF.

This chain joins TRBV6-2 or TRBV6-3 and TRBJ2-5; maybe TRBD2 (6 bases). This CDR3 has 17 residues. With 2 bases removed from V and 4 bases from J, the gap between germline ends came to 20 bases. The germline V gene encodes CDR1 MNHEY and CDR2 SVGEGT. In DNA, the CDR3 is TGTGCCAGCAGTTACGGGGTCAGGTCTAGCGTAATAGAGACCCAGTACTTC. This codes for CASSYGVRSSVIETQYF.

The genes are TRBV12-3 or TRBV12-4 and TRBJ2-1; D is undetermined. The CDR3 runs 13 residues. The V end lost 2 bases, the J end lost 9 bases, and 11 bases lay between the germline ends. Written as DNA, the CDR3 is TGTGCCAGCAGTTTAAACTTCAGGATTGAGCAGTTCTTC. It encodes CASSLNFRIEQFF.

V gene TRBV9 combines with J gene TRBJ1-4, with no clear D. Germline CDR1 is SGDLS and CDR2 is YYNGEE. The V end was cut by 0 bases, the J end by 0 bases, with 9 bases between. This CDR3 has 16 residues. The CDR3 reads CASSVEPGTTNEKLFF. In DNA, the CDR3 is TGTGCCAGCAGCGTAGAACCCGGGACAACTAATGAAAAACTGTTTTTT.

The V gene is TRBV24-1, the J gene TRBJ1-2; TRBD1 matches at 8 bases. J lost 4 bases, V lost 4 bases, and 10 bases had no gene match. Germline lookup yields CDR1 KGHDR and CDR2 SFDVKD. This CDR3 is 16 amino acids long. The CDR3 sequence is CATSDRGQGRGYGYTF. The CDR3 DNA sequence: TGTGCCACCAGTGACCGTGGACAGGGTCGAGGCTATGGCTACACCTTC.

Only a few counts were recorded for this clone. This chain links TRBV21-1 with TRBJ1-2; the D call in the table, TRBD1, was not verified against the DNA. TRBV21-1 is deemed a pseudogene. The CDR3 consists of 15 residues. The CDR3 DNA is TGTGCCAGCAGCAAAACGACAGAGAATGCATGCGGCTACACCTTC. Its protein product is CASSKTTENACGYTF.

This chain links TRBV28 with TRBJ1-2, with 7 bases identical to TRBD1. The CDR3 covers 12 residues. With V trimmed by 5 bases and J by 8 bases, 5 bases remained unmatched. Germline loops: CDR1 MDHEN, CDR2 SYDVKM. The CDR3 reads CASSKDRVGYTF. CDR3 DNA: TGTGCCAGCAGTAAAGACAGGGTGGGCTACACCTTC.

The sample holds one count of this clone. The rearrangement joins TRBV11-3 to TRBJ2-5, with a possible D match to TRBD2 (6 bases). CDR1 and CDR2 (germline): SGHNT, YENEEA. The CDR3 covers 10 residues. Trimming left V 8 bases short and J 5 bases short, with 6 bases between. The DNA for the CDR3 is TGTGCCAGCGGGGGGGAGACCCAGTACTTC. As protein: CASGGETQYF.

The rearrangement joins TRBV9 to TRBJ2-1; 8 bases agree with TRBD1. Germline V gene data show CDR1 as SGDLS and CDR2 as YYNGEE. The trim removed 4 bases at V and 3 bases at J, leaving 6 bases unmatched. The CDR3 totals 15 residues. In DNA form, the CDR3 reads TGTGCCAGCAGCACCCGGGACAGGATCTACAATGAGCAGTTCTTC. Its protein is CASSTRDRIYNEQFF. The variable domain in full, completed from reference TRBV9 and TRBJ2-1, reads DSGVTQTPKHLITATGQRVTLRCSPRSGDLSVYWYQQSLDQGLQFLIQYYNGEERAKGNILERFSAQQFPDLHSELNLSSLELGDSALYFCASSTRDRIYNEQFFGPGTRLTVL.

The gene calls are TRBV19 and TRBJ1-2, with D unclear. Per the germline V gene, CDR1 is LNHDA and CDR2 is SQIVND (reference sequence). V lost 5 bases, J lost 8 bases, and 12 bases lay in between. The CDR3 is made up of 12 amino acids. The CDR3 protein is CASSPREGGYTF. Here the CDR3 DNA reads TGTGCCAGTAGTCCCCGGGAGGGCGGCTACACCTTC.

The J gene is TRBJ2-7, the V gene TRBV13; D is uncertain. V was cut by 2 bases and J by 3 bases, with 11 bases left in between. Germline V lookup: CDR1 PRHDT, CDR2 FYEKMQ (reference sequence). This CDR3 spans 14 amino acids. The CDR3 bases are TGTGCCAGCAGCTTAACCGGGTCCGTCTACGAGCAGTACTTC. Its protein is CASSLTGSVYEQYF.

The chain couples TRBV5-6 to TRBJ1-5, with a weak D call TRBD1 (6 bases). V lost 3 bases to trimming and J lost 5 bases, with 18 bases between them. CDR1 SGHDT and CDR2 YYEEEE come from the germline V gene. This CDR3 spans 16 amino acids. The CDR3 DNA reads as TGTGCCAGCAGCTCCCGACAGGTCCAATCATATCAGCCCCAGCATTTT. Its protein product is CASSSRQVQSYQPQHF. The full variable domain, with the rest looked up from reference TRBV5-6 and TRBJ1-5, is DAGVTQSPTHLIKTRGQQVTLRCSPKSGHDTVSWYQQALGQGPQFIFQYYEEEERQRGNFPDRFSGHQFPNYSSELNVNALLLGDSALYLCASSSRQVQSYQPQHFGDGTRLSIL.

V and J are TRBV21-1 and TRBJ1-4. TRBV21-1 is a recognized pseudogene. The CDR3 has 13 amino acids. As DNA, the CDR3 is TGTGCCAGCAGCGTCCGACTCGGGGAAAAACTGTTTTTT. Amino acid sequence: CASSVRLGEKLFF.